A single sample is the source of the 14 T cell receptor beta chains below, sequenced in a study of regulatory dendritic cells for organ transplantation. This table comes from immunoSEQ multiplex PCR, and its TCRdb copy is limited to in-frame clones, with some not included. The table has roughly 30,000 clones, approximately 82% seen once. Material: naive CD8+ T cells from blood. Subset meaning: CD45RA+ naive T cells. Source of these receptors: a human donor in good health.

The chain recombines TRBV6-1 with TRBJ1-5, with no clear D. CDR3 length: 15 residues. The V gene lost 6 bases and the J gene lost 1 base, with 13 bases spanning the gap. CDR1 and CDR2 (germline): MNHNS, SASEGT. The CDR3 DNA sequence: TGTGCCAGCAGCGATTTCCGGGTCAGCAATCAGCCCCAGCATTTT. Translated, it gives CASSDFRVSNQPQHF.

The chain is built from TRBV5-1 and TRBJ2-7; 7 positions match TRBD1. V shed 4 bases, J shed 3 bases, and the junction held 4 bases outside the gene matches. Looked up from germline, CDR1 is SGHRS and CDR2 is YFSETQ. The CDR3 loop spans 13 amino acids. CDR3 sequence (DNA): TGCGCCAGCAGCACTCCAGGGGGCTACGAGCAGTACTTC. This gives the protein CASSTPGGYEQYF.

V is TRBV15 and J is TRBJ1-2; D ambiguous. Trimming stripped 3 bases from V and 8 bases from J, with 7 bases between. Germline-derived CDR1 and CDR2 are LNHNV and YYDKDF (reference sequence). The CDR3 covers 11 residues. CDR3 bases: TGTGCCACCAGCAGGGGCTTAGGCTACACCTTC. As protein: CATSRGLGYTF. The entire variable domain, with the rest obtained from reference TRBV15 and TRBJ1-2, is as follows: DAMVIQNPRYQVTQFGKPVTLSCSQTLNHNVMYWYQQKSSQAPKLLFHYYDKDFNNEADTPDNFQSRRPNTSFCFLDIRSPGLGDTAMYLCATSRGLGYTFGSGTRLTVV.

V gene TRBV12-5 combines with J gene TRBJ1-2, with D unclear. V lost 0 bases and J 4 bases, leaving 12 bases between the germline ends. Germline assignment: CDR1 LGHNT and CDR2 FRNRAP. The CDR3 extends over 15 amino acids. This CDR3 is CASGLVRDIIYGYTF. DNA of the CDR3: TGTGCTAGTGGTTTGGTCCGTGACATCATCTATGGCTACACCTTC.

The chain has TRBV27 and TRBJ1-5; D is ambiguous. V lost 6 bases and J 0 bases, leaving 12 bases between the germline ends. CDR3 length: 15 residues. The germline CDR1 and CDR2 sequences are MNHEY and SMNVEV (reference sequence). Written as DNA, the CDR3 is TGTGCCAGCAGGGGAGTCTATTATAGCAATCAGCCCCAGCATTTT. The encoded protein is CASRGVYYSNQPQHF.

The rearrangement joins TRBV11-2 to TRBJ1-6; unclear D gene. V lost 4 bases and J lost 0, with 10 bases in between. Germline V gene data show CDR1 as SGHAT and CDR2 as FQNNGV. There are 16 residues in the CDR3. DNA for the CDR3: TGTGCCAGCAGCTGGGAAGGGAGCTCCTATAATTCACCCCTCCACTTT. Translation gives CASSWEGSSYNSPLHF.

The chain joins TRBV15 to TRBJ2-3; TRBD1 aligns across 9 bases. The junction had 12 bases not matched to a gene; V was cut back by 0 bases and J by 5 bases. This CDR3 region has 18 residues. CDR1 and CDR2 (germline): LNHNV, YYDKDF (reference sequence). CDR3 DNA sequence: TGTGCCACCAGCAGAGACCTTAGGGACAGGGAGGGGGGAGATACGCAGTATTTT. This translates into CATSRDLRDREGGDTQYF.

V usage is TRBV6-5 and J usage is TRBJ2-5; 11 bases match TRBD2. Germline CDR1 is MNHEY and CDR2 is SVGAGI. J gave up 1 base and V 4 bases, and 2 bases lay outside the gene matches. The CDR3 spans 15 residues. CDR3 nucleotides: TGTGCCAGCAGTTCTAGCGGGGGGATCCAAGAGACCCAGTACTTC. This encodes CASSSSGGIQETQYF.

The rearrangement uses TRBV5-1 and TRBJ2-2, with TRBD1 as a possible D gene (6 bases). The germline V gene has CDR1 SGHRS and CDR2 YFSETQ. The CDR3 has 17 amino acids. V was trimmed by 7 bases and J by 3 bases, leaving 22 bases between them. In DNA form, the CDR3 reads TGCGCCAGCGGGGTGGACAGCTCACAGACGTACACCGGGGAGCTGTTTTTT. Translated: CASGVDSSQTYTGELFF.

This chain uses TRBV6-1 with TRBJ2-3, with D hard to call. Germline V gene sequence: CDR1 MNHNS, CDR2 SASEGT. The CDR3 has 14 amino acids. V was shortened by 7 bases and J by 5 bases, with 16 bases between the two germline ends. The CDR3 coding sequence is TGTGCCAGCAACGGTCCAGCGATGGTAGATACGCAGTATTTT. Its translation: CASNGPAMVDTQYF.

The V gene is TRBV15, the J gene TRBJ2-3, with D maybe TRBD2 (5 bases). Germline V lookup: CDR1 LNHNV, CDR2 YYDKDF (reference sequence). This CDR3 is built from 12 residues. The V end was cut by 2 bases, the J end by 7 bases, with 7 bases between. CDR3 in DNA: TGTGCCACCAGCAGATCCGGGAATACGCAGTATTTT. Its translation is CATSRSGNTQYF.

V and J are TRBV5-6 and TRBJ1-2; D ambiguous. This CDR3 region has 13 residues. V was trimmed by 2 bases and J by 3 bases, leaving 8 bases between them. Germline CDR1 and CDR2: SGHDT and YYEEEE. The CDR3 DNA reads TGTGCCAGCAGCTTCTCCGGGGACTATGGCTACACCTTC. It specifies CASSFSGDYGYTF.

The CDR3 region is CASSIVDSSYEQYF. CDR3 nucleotides: TGTGCCAGTAGTATTGTGGACAGTTCCTACGAGCAGTACTTC. This chain uses TRBV19 with TRBJ2-7, with D maybe TRBD1 (6 bases). Germline values: CDR1 LNHDA, CDR2 SQIVND (reference sequence). Trimming removed 3 bases at V and 1 base at J, with 10 bases between. The CDR3 extends over 14 amino acids.

The rearrangement links TRBV11-2 to TRBJ1-1; D might be TRBD1 (6 bases). The V gene lost 10 bases and the J gene lost 0 bases, with 18 bases spanning the gap. Germline V gene data show CDR1 as SGHAT and CDR2 as FQNNGV. CDR3 length: 15 amino acids. The CDR3 DNA reads as TGTGCCACCAGGGGAGGTATCAGGGTGAACACTGAAGCTTTCTTT. It codes for CATRGGIRVNTEAFF.